The text below deals with one TCR beta chain. Its antigen is unidentified. The entry originates in a study of T cell responses to AZD1222 COVID-19 vaccine. Looking at the study overall: The analysis combined second doses at about 4 or about 12 weeks.

Trimming stripped 2 bases from V and 4 bases from J, with 7 bases between. This CDR3 comprises 13 residues. The germline V gene has CDR1 KGHSH and CDR2 LQKENI. Study outcomes and limitations: Among spike-specific TCRs, nearly half reportedly target unmutated variant regions. CD4 TCRs linked to vaccination spanned spike, dominating at 160-218 and 743-854.

Produced via immunoSEQ multiplex PCR; TCRdb's table is partial and in-frame only. Found here are approximately 190,000 clones, roughly 88% of them singletons; the top ten hold roughly 0.98%. The origin of this receptor is an adult in good health. The J gene is TRBJ2-3, the V gene TRBV18; D ambiguous. The sample here was peripheral blood, taken on day 0 of AZD1222 vaccination. CDR3 loop: CASSPSSADTQYF. For the CDR3, the DNA is TGTGCCAGCTCACCATCCAGTGCAGATACGCAGTATTTT.